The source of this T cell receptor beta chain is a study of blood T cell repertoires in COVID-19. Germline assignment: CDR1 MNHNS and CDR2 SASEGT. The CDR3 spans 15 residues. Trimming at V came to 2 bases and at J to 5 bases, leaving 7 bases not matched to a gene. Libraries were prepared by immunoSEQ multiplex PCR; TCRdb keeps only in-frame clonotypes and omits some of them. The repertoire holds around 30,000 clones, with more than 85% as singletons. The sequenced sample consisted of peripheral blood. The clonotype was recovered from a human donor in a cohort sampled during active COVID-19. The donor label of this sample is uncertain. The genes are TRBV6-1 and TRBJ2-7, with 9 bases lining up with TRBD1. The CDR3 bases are TGTGCCAGCAGTGAAACAGGGGACAGGGCCAACGAGCAGTACTTC. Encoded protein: CASSETGDRANEQYF.